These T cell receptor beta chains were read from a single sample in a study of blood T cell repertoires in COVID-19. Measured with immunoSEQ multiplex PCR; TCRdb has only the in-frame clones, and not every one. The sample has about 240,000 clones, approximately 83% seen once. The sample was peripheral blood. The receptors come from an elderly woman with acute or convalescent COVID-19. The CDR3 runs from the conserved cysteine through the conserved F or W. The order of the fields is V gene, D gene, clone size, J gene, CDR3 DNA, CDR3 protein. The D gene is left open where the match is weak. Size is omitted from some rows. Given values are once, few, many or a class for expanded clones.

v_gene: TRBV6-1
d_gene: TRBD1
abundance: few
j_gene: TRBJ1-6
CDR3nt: TGTGCCAGCAGTGAAGCTCTGGCGTATACCGACAGGGCCAATTCACCCCTCCACTTT
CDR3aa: CASSEALAYTDRANSPLHF

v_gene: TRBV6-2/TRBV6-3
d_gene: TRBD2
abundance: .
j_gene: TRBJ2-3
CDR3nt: TGTGCCAGCAGTCCGCGGGGGGCTTCCACAGATACGCAGTATTTT
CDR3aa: CASSPRGASTDTQYF

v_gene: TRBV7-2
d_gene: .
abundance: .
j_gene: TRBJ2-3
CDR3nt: TGTGCCAGCAGCCTGTTAGGGACTAGCACAGATACGCAGTATTTT
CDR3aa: CASSLLGTSTDTQYF

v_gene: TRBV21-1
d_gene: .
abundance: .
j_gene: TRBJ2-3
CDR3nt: TGTGCCAGCAGCAACTGGACAGGGAGGGCAGATACGCAGTATTTT
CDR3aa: CASSNWTGRADTQYF

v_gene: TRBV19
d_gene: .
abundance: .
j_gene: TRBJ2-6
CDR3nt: TGTGCCAGTAGCACACGGGGGGGGGCCAACGTCCTGACTTTC
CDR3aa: CASSTRGGANVLTF

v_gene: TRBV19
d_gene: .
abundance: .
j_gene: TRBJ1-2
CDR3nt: TGTGCCAGTAGTATAGATGACCCCTCTCGGACATCCGGAGCTAACTATGGCTACACCTTC
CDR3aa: CASSIDDPSRTSGANYGYTF

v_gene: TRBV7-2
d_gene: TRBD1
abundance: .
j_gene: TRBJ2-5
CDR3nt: TGTGCCAGCAGCTTAGCCAGGACAGGGGGCCAAGAGACCCAGTACTTC
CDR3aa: CASSLARTGGQETQYF

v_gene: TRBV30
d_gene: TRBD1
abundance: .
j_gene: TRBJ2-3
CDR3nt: TGTGCCTGGACCAGACAGGGCCCAGATACGCAGTATTTT
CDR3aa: CAWTRQGPDTQYF

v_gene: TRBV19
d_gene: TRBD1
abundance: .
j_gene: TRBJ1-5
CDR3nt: TGTGCCACCCAGGCGGGACAGGGTAATCAGCCCCAGCATTTT
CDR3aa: CATQAGQGNQPQHF

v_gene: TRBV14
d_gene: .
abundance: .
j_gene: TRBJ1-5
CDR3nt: TGTGCCAGCAGCCTCGGGATCCTAGGGCCCCAGCATTTT
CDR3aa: CASSLGILGPQHF

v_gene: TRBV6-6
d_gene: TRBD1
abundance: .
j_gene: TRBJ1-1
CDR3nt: TGTGCCAGCAGCCCGGGACAGGTAATGAACACTGAAGCTTTCTTT
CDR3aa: CASSPGQVMNTEAFF

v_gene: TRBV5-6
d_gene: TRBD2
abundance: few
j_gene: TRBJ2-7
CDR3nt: TGTGCCAGCAGCCGATCTAGCGGGGGGGCCTACGAGCAGTACTTC
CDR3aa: CASSRSSGGAYEQYF

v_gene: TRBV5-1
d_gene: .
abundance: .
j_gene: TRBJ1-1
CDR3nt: TGCGCCAGCAGCTTCAACGTCCCGGAGACTGAAGCTTTCTTT
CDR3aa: CASSFNVPETEAFF

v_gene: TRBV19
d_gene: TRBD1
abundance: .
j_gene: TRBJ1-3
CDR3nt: TGTGCCAGTATGGGACAGAACCTAGGAAACACCATATATTTT
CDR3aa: CASMGQNLGNTIYF

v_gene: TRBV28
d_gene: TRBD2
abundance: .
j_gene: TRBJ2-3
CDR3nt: TGTGCCAGCAGTTCCTTAGCGGGGGAGGGCACAGATACGCAGTATTTT
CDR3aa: CASSSLAGEGTDTQYF

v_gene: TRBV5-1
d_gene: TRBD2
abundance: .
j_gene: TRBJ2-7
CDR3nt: TGCGCCAGCAGCCAATCGACTAGCGGGGGCGAGCAGTACTTC
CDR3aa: CASSQSTSGGEQYF

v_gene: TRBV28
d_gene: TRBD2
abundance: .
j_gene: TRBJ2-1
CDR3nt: TGTGCCAGCAGTTTCCAAAGCGGGGGCCGCGGACATGAGCAGTTCTTC
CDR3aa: CASSFQSGGRGHEQFF

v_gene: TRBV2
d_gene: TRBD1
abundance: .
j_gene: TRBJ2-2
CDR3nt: TGTGCCAGCAGTGAAGTGGACAGGCGGCGCTCCGGGGAGCTGTTTTTT
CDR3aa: CASSEVDRRRSGELFF

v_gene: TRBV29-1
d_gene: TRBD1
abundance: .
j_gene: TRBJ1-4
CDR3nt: TGCAGCGTTGAGGGGACAGGGCCTAATGAAAAACTGTTTTTT
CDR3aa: CSVEGTGPNEKLFF

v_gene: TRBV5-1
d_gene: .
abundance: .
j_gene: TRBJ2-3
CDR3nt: TGCGCCAGCAGCTTCCAGGGGAGGGGAGATACGCAGTATTTT
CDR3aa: CASSFQGRGDTQYF

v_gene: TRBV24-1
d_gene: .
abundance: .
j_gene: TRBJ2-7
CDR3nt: TGTGCCACCACACTCCAACGGCTTGGGCTTTACGAGCAGTACTTC
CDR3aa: CATTLQRLGLYEQYF

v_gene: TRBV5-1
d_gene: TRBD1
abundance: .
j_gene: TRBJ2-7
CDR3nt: TGCGCCAGCAGCGCTGGGACAGCACCTTTCGCCGACGAGCAGTACTTC
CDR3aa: CASSAGTAPFADEQYF

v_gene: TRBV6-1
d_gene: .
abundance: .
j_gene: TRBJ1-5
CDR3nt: TGTGCCAGCAGTGAATCACGGGGGTTTCTCCTAAATCAGCCCCAGCATTTT
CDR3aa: CASSESRGFLLNQPQHF

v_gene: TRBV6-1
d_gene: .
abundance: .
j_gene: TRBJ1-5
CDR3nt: TGTGCCAGCAGTGAGGAGGGAGCAGTGAGCAATCAGCCCCAGCATTTT
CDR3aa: CASSEEGAVSNQPQHF

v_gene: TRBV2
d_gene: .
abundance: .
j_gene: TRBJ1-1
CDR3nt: TGTGCCAGCAGTTACGCCGGGGACTTGAACACTGAAGCTTTCTTT
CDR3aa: CASSYAGDLNTEAFF

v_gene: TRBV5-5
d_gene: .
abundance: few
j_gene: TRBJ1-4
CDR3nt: TGTGCCAGCAGCTTGGATGGCAGGGGAGATAATGAAAAACTGTTTTTT
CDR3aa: CASSLDGRGDNEKLFF

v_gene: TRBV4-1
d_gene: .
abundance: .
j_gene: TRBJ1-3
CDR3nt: TGCGCCAGCAGTAAAAGAGGGGGGGGCCGAAACTCTGGAAACACCATATATTTT
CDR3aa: CASSKRGGGRNSGNTIYF

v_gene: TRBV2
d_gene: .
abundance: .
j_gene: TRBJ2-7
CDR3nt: TGTGCCAGCAGTCGATGGACAGGCCGAAACCCGGGGGACGAGCAGTACTTC
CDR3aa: CASSRWTGRNPGDEQYF

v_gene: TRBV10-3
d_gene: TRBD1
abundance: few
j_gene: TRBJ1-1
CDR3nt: TGTGCCATCAGTCTCCCGGGACAGGGGGCCGAAGCTTTCTTT
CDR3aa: CAISLPGQGAEAFF

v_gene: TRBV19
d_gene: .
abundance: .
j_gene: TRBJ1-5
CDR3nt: TGTGCCAGTAGTACGCTTACAGGGTTCAGCAATCAGCCCCAGCATTTT
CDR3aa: CASSTLTGFSNQPQHF

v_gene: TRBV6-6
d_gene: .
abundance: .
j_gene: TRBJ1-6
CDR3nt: TGTGCCAGCAGTGACAGAGGGGGTAATTCACCCCTCCACTTT
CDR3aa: CASSDRGGNSPLHF

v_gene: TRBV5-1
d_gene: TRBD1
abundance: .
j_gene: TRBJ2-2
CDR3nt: TGCGCCAGCAGCTCAGGACAGGGGACGAACACCGGGGAGCTGTTTTTT
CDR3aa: CASSSGQGTNTGELFF

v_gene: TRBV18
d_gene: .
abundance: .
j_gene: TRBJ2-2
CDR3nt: TGTGCCAGCTCACCACCGAGCCGTTACCCCGGGGAGCTGTTTTTT
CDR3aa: CASSPPSRYPGELFF

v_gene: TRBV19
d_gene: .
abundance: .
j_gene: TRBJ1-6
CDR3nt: TGTGCCAGTAGTATAGTCGCGGATAATTCACCCCTCCACTTT
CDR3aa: CASSIVADNSPLHF

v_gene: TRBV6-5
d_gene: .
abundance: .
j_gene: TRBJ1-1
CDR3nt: TGTGCCAGCAGAGCGGGACGGATGAACACTGAAGCTTTCTTT
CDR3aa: CASRAGRMNTEAFF

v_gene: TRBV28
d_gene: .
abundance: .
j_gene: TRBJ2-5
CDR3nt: TGTGCCAGCAGTTTGATGGAGGAGAAAGAGACCCAGTACTTC
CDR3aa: CASSLMEEKETQYF

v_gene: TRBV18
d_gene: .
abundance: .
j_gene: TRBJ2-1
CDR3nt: TGTGCCAGCTCACCGCGGACTGGAAACAATGAGCAGTTCTTC
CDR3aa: CASSPRTGNNEQFF